These T cell receptor beta chains were read from a single sample in a study of T cell responses to AZD1222 COVID-19 vaccine. The repertoire was sequenced with immunoSEQ multiplex PCR; TCRdb's copy has only in-frame clones and lacks some. The repertoire holds some 200,000 clones, over 85% seen once, with over 0.95% in the top ten. The specimen was peripheral blood, collected 28 days after the second AZD1222 dose. These receptor sequences come from an adult who received the AZD1222 COVID-19 vaccine. CDR3s include the opening cysteine and the closing phenylalanine or tryptophan. Fields, in order: D gene, V gene, clone size, J gene, CDR3 DNA, CDR3 protein. D genes are given only for firm matches. Size tells how often a clone was seen (once, few, many) or the class of an expanded clone, and some rows leave it out.

D: -; V: TRBV6-6; size: -; J: TRBJ1-4; DNA: TGTGCCAGTACAGGGAATGAAAAACTGTTTTTT; CDR3: CASTGNEKLFF
D: -; V: TRBV9; size: -; J: TRBJ1-4; DNA: TGTGCCAGCAGCGCCGGACTTATCTATGGTGAAAAACTGTTTTTT; CDR3: CASSAGLIYGEKLFF
D: TRBD1; V: TRBV19; size: once; J: TRBJ1-5; DNA: TGTGCCAGTACCCCTGGACAGGGAGGGCAGCCCCAGCATTTT; CDR3: CASTPGQGGQPQHF
D: -; V: TRBV5-1; size: -; J: TRBJ1-2; DNA: TGCGCCAGCAGCCCGGCCGGGTGGGTTGGTGGCTACACCTTC; CDR3: CASSPAGWVGGYTF
D: TRBD1; V: TRBV5-1; size: -; J: TRBJ1-5; DNA: TGCGCCAGCGCTCCCGGGACAGGGAATCAGCCCCAGCATTTT; CDR3: CASAPGTGNQPQHF
D: -; V: TRBV5-1; size: -; J: TRBJ2-1; DNA: TGCGCCAGCAGCTTCGGGAGTCCCTACAATGAGCAGTTCTTC; CDR3: CASSFGSPYNEQFF
D: -; V: TRBV9; size: -; J: TRBJ2-5; DNA: TGTGCCAGCAGCGTAGTAGCCGGGCCAAAAGAGACCCAGTACTTC; CDR3: CASSVVAGPKETQYF
D: -; V: TRBV19; size: -; J: TRBJ1-4; DNA: TGTGCCAGTAGTATCAGCGAAAAACTGTTTTTT; CDR3: CASSISEKLFF
D: -; V: TRBV5-8; size: -; J: TRBJ2-3; DNA: TGTGCCAGCACGCCTTGGCCTAGCACAGATACGCAGTATTTT; CDR3: CASTPWPSTDTQYF
D: TRBD1; V: TRBV4-1; size: -; J: TRBJ2-5; DNA: TGCGCCAGCAGCCAAGAGGGGAGACAGGGGGCGGACGGGACCCAGTACTTC; CDR3: CASSQEGRQGADGTQYF
D: -; V: TRBV6-5; size: -; J: TRBJ1-1; DNA: TGTGCCAGCCGGCAGGGGCCTTCGAACACTGAAGCTTTCTTT; CDR3: CASRQGPSNTEAFF
D: TRBD2; V: TRBV27; size: -; J: TRBJ2-5; DNA: TGTGCCAGCAGTTTATCCGCGGGGGAGGGAGAGACCCAGTACTTC; CDR3: CASSLSAGEGETQYF
D: -; V: TRBV19; size: -; J: TRBJ1-1; DNA: TGTGCCGGTTCGAGCCTAGGGCTTGGGGCTGAAGCTTTCTTT; CDR3: CAGSSLGLGAEAFF
D: -; V: TRBV6-5; size: -; J: TRBJ1-2; DNA: TGTGCCAGCAGTTCCCCCGGGACCCCCTATGGCTACACCTTC; CDR3: CASSSPGTPYGYTF
D: -; V: TRBV30; size: -; J: TRBJ1-1; DNA: TGTGCCTGGAGTGTACGGCGGGTGAACACTGAAGCTTTCTTT; CDR3: CAWSVRRVNTEAFF
D: TRBD1; V: TRBV27; size: -; J: TRBJ1-1; DNA: TGTGCCAGCAGCCAGGGGGACCGTTTATTCGCTGAAGCTTTCTTT; CDR3: CASSQGDRLFAEAFF
D: -; V: TRBV7-9; size: -; J: TRBJ1-4; DNA: TGTGCCAGCAGCTTCTCAGGGACGAGGGGTGAAAAACTGTTTTTT; CDR3: CASSFSGTRGEKLFF
D: -; V: TRBV3-1/TRBV3-2; size: -; J: TRBJ1-1; DNA: TGTGCCAGCAGCCAAGATGGCCCCGGACAGTTCTTT; CDR3: CASSQDGPGQFF
D: -; V: TRBV7-3; size: -; J: TRBJ2-1; DNA: TGTGCCAGCAGCCCTACTAGCCCCTACAATGAGCAGTTCTTC; CDR3: CASSPTSPYNEQFF
D: TRBD1; V: TRBV24-1; size: -; J: TRBJ1-1; DNA: TGTGCCACCAGTGACGACCACAGGGGAGACGCTTTCTTT; CDR3: CATSDDHRGDAFF
D: TRBD2; V: TRBV6-1; size: -; J: TRBJ2-3; DNA: TGTGCCAGCAGTGAAGCCGGGACTAGCGGGGGGTGGGATACGCAGTATTTT; CDR3: CASSEAGTSGGWDTQYF
D: -; V: TRBV28; size: -; J: TRBJ1-5; DNA: TGTGCCAGCAGGAAGAGAGATAGCAATCAGCCCCAGCATTTT; CDR3: CASRKRDSNQPQHF
D: TRBD2; V: TRBV5-6; size: -; J: TRBJ2-7; DNA: TGTGCCAGCAGCTTGCTCCGGCGGGGGGCCGAGCAGTACTTC; CDR3: CASSLLRRGAEQYF
D: -; V: TRBV25-1; size: -; J: TRBJ1-3; DNA: TGTGCCAGCAGTGTTCGAAACACCATATATTTT; CDR3: CASSVRNTIYF
D: -; V: TRBV12-3/TRBV12-4; size: -; J: TRBJ1-5; DNA: TGTGCCAGCAGTTGGGAGGGACAGCCCCAGCATTTT; CDR3: CASSWEGQPQHF
D: -; V: TRBV5-1; size: once; J: TRBJ1-1; DNA: TGCGCCAGCAGGGTAGGGGTGAACACTGAAGCTTTCTTT; CDR3: CASRVGVNTEAFF
D: -; V: TRBV7-9; size: -; J: TRBJ2-7; DNA: TGTGCCAGCAGCTCCAAATACGAGCAGTACTTC; CDR3: CASSSKYEQYF
D: -; V: TRBV6-5; size: -; J: TRBJ1-3; DNA: TGTGCCAGCTGGTCTACCTATAGGGACACCATATATTTT; CDR3: CASWSTYRDTIYF
D: -; V: TRBV6-4; size: -; J: TRBJ2-7; DNA: TGTGCCAGCAGTGACTTTCCGGGGGATTACGAGCAGTACTTC; CDR3: CASSDFPGDYEQYF
D: TRBD2; V: TRBV19; size: -; J: TRBJ2-5; DNA: TGTGCCTCATCCCGGGGGGGGCAAGAGACCCAGTACTTC; CDR3: CASSRGGQETQYF
D: -; V: TRBV28; size: -; J: TRBJ1-5; DNA: TGTGCCAGCAGCCCGATGAGAGCAGAGAAGGTGTATCAGCCCCAGCATTTT; CDR3: CASSPMRAEKVYQPQHF
D: -; V: TRBV5-6; size: -; J: TRBJ1-5; DNA: TGTGCCAGCAGCTTGTGGGAAAATCAGCCCCAGCATTTT; CDR3: CASSLWENQPQHF
D: TRBD2; V: TRBV5-6; size: -; J: TRBJ2-3; DNA: TGTGCCAGCAGTCACCGACTAGCTCCCGGGGGTACGCAGTATTTT; CDR3: CASSHRLAPGGTQYF
D: -; V: TRBV5-6; size: -; J: TRBJ1-1; DNA: TGTGCCAGCAGCGAGCCCGGACGGGAAAACACTGAAGCTTTCTTT; CDR3: CASSEPGRENTEAFF
D: TRBD1; V: TRBV29-1; size: -; J: TRBJ1-2; DNA: TGCAGCGTTGAAGATCGACAGGGGAGAGGTAACTATGGCTACACCTTC; CDR3: CSVEDRQGRGNYGYTF
D: -; V: TRBV29-1; size: -; J: TRBJ2-3; DNA: TGCAGCGTCCAGCGGGATACGCAGTATTTT; CDR3: CSVQRDTQYF
D: -; V: TRBV2; size: -; J: TRBJ2-3; DNA: TGTGCCAGCCGACTGGGGAGCACAGATACGCAGTATTTT; CDR3: CASRLGSTDTQYF
D: TRBD1; V: TRBV14; size: -; J: TRBJ1-1; DNA: TGTGCCAGCAGCCTACAGGGGGTTTGGGGTCCTGAAGCTTTCTTT; CDR3: CASSLQGVWGPEAFF
D: TRBD1; V: TRBV3-1/TRBV3-2; size: -; J: TRBJ1-6; DNA: TGTGCCAGCAGCCAAGAGACAGGGGTGGGTTCACCCCTCCACTTT; CDR3: CASSQETGVGSPLHF
D: -; V: TRBV20-1; size: -; J: TRBJ2-2; DNA: TGCAGTGCTAGTCGGGGTTCGATCACCGGGGAGCTGTTTTTT; CDR3: CSASRGSITGELFF
D: TRBD1; V: TRBV2; size: -; J: TRBJ1-5; DNA: TGTGCCAGCAGTGCTCTGACAGGGGGCCGGAATCAGCCCCAGCATTTT; CDR3: CASSALTGGRNQPQHF
D: -; V: TRBV24-1; size: -; J: TRBJ2-2; DNA: TGTGCCACCAGTAAGGGGGGCTCGAACACCGGGGAGCTGTTTTTT; CDR3: CATSKGGSNTGELFF
D: -; V: TRBV19; size: -; J: TRBJ2-3; DNA: TGTGCCAGTAGCACACTAGGGGTGGGACATACGCAGTATTTT; CDR3: CASSTLGVGHTQYF
D: -; V: TRBV7-9; size: -; J: TRBJ1-4; DNA: TGTGCCAGCAGCTTACAGGGTGCAACTAATGAAAAACTGTTTTTT; CDR3: CASSLQGATNEKLFF